This TCR beta chain came from a study of cytomegalovirus exposure and HLA in healthy donors. Both 60 Vbeta primers and 13 Jbeta primers went into the PCR. TCRdb keeps only in-frame clones here, not all; method: immunoSEQ multiplex PCR. The data show 100,000 to 150,000 clones, with around three quarters seen just once and 5.5% to 8% held by the top ten. Study-wide points: Available immune exposure information was restricted to CMV serostatus only. When a later analysis compared HLA-associated TCR beta chains with equally common others, the HLA-associated chains turned out to be more clonally expanded and to have lower generation probabilities. Researchers counted about 150 TCR beta chains as cytomegalovirus-associated.

Notes on this clone: Its antigen is not identified.

Germline assignment: CDR1 SGHKS and CDR2 YYEKEE (reference sequence). Trimming cost V 0 bases and J 1 base, with 10 bases left between them. This CDR3 spans 15 amino acids. The chain has TRBV5-5 and TRBJ1-1, with a tentative D call TRBD1 (6 bases). The sample was PBMCs. The source of this sequence is a woman between 40 and 50 years old in good health and CMV-seronegative. DNA for the CDR3: TGTGCCAGCAGCTTGGGACAGGCAGGGAACACTGAAGCTTTCTTT. This encodes CASSLGQAGNTEAFF.